Listed below are T cell receptor beta chains from one sample, sequenced in a study of T cell repertoires in cytomegalovirus infection. TCRdb reprocessed the reads with MiXCR, giving one entry per CDR3 protein. The data contain 300,000 to 400,000 distinct CDR3 sequences, approximately 18% of them singletons. Sequenced material: PBMCs. These receptors originate from a human donor in good health (CMV status not recorded). Some clones in this sample may be carry-over from other donors' samples. Each CDR3 is given with its conserved first and last residue.

J	V	CDR3
TRBJ1-5	TRBV7-2	CASSSTGNLLYSNQPQHF
TRBJ2-3	TRBV7-2	CASSLETATQYF
TRBJ2-5	TRBV7-2	CASSPPSGGARGTQYF
TRBJ1-2	TRBV6-2/TRBV6-3	CARDRDRDNYGYTF
TRBJ2-3	TRBV7-2	CASSLGTILTDTQYF
TRBJ2-3	TRBV20-1	CSASAGILTDTQYF
TRBJ2-3	TRBV11-2	CASSSQGRTDTQYF
TRBJ2-1	TRBV2	CASTGEPLGEQFF
TRBJ2-7	TRBV28	CASRTRDISYEQYF
TRBJ2-3	TRBV7-2	CASSFGQGLGDTQYF
TRBJ1-2	TRBV25-1	CASSDGQPYGYTF
TRBJ2-7	TRBV5-1	CASATQGASYEQYF
TRBJ1-5	TRBV3-1	CASSQGPGQPQHF
TRBJ1-2	TRBV29-1	CSVDSKGYYGYTF
TRBJ2-5	TRBV19	CASSGGGTTQETQYF
TRBJ2-6	TRBV7-6	CASSLYGQGEVSGANVLTF
TRBJ2-3	TRBV19	CASSKWLGTDTQYF
TRBJ1-5	TRBV12-3/TRBV12-4	CASSWTGLNQPQHF
TRBJ1-6	TRBV4-3	CASSQDGDSFNSPLHF
TRBJ1-6	TRBV7-2	CASSWAGTGGLHLHF
TRBJ2-1	TRBV2	CASSEVRLAVYNEQFF
TRBJ1-1	TRBV18	CASSPQPPMNTEAFF
TRBJ2-3	TRBV7-9	CASSYYSRSGADTQYF
TRBJ1-2	TRBV6-6	CASTLDRIYGYTF
TRBJ2-7	TRBV5-6	CASSEPGQTTYEQYF
TRBJ2-7	TRBV20-1	CSAREPTGPYEQYF
TRBJ2-7	TRBV3-1	CASSRDVGTGYEQYF
TRBJ2-3	TRBV12-3/TRBV12-4	CASRQSGGTDTQYF
TRBJ2-3	TRBV7-2	CASSLRPGQNTQYF
TRBJ2-7	TRBV7-8	CASSHFSHGTSSYEQYF
TRBJ1-5	TRBV6-1	CASSDQGIQPQHF
TRBJ2-7	TRBV7-2	CASSLQRGGTPYF
TRBJ2-5	TRBV7-2	CASSSVAGEGQETQYF
TRBJ1-2	TRBV7-2	CASSERGPDPNF
TRBJ1-1	TRBV7-2	CASSSHGGMNTEAFF